This T cell receptor beta chain stems from a study of CD8+ T cells in alopecia areata. Study-wide points: Scalp sample data also include resident alphabeta T cells from normal skin. Since there was just one nonresponder, nobody can yet say how baseline CD8+ expansion ties to response.

Indicated treatment: oral pan-JAK inhibitor, 5-10 mg twice daily. Investigators sorted PBMCs to obtain both CD4+ and CD8+ T cells. On this clone itself: Its antigen is not identified.

Sequencing used cDNA as its template, made by extracting RNA and reverse transcribing it. Generated by immunoSEQ multiplex PCR, the TCRdb table keeps only in-frame clones and is missing some. The data contain about 160,000 clones, less than 70% of them singletons. CDR1 is MNHNY and CDR2 is SVGAGI in the germline V gene (reference sequence). V was clipped by 6 bases and J by 0 bases, with 14 bases between them. This CDR3 spans 15 amino acids. V gene TRBV6-6 combines with J gene TRBJ1-1, with a possible D match to TRBD1 (5 bases). The TCR sequence derives from a human donor with alopecia areata. The sample here was CD4+ T cells sorted from blood, taken at week 24, from a patient treated with tofacitinib. The CDR3 spells CASSPLGRLNTEAFF. The DNA of the CDR3 is TGTGCCAGCAGCCCTCTGGGGCGGTTGAACACTGAAGCTTTCTTT.